Here is one T cell receptor beta chain with its context. The sample is drawn from a study of shared clonotypes between healthy human individuals. Naive CD8 cells lacked CD45RO and underwent positive selection for CCR7, leaving out terminally differentiated effector memory CD45RA+ cells. Here immunoSEQ multiplex PCR was the method, and the copy in TCRdb shows in-frame clones only, minus some. The profile shows under 1 million clones, just over 95% of them singletons. V was trimmed by 5 bases and J by 4 bases, leaving 17 bases between them. The germline V gene has CDR1 SGHTA and CDR2 FQGNSA. The CDR3 contains 15 residues.

The source material was naive CD8+ T cells sorted from blood. The source of this sequence is a man aged 25-40 years in good health. This rearrangement joins TRBV7-2 to TRBJ2-5, with D maybe TRBD2 (5 bases). CDR3 in amino acids: CASSGEWSGRETQYF. The CDR3 coding sequence is TGTGCCAGCAGCGGCGAGTGGTCGGGAAGAGAGACCCAGTACTTC.